The table lists the clone carrying this T cell receptor (beta chain) with a few counts. Antigen: not known. Unmatched junction bases numbered 4, after V lost 5 bases and J lost 4 bases. The CDR3 length is 14 residues. The V gene's germline CDR1 is SGHRS and CDR2 YFSETQ. Unique molecular identifiers were used to barcode this TCRbeta library. In TCRdb, the PCR reads were re-called with MiXCR into one record per CDR3 protein. The table includes approximately 250,000 distinct CDR3 sequences, about 25% detected once. These data belong to a study of T-cell reconstitution after alpha-beta-depleted transplantation in children. The study's findings and limits: T-cell numbers and diversity, one year after transplant, stemmed largely from T cells that were newly produced.

The input for sequencing was PBMCs, taken before TCRalphabeta/CD19-depleted stem cell transplant. This clonotype was obtained from a girl aged 2 to 9 with Fanconi anemia, due to receive a stem cell transplant. The J gene is TRBJ2-7, the V gene TRBV5-1; 12 bases are a match to TRBD2. CDR3 loop: CASRVTSGSYEQYF. CDR3 nucleotide sequence: TGCGCCAGCAGGGTGACTAGCGGGAGTTACGAGCAGTACTTC.